This T cell receptor beta chain originates from a study of blood T cell repertoires in COVID-19. Study overall: Acute-phase and convalescent COVID-19 samples originated in the United States, Italy and Spain.

In the study's own analysis: Estimated nucleated cell counts came from reference gene primer amplification. TCRdb's table, derived via immunoSEQ multiplex PCR, lists solely in-frame clones and lacks some. The V and J calls and clone size are taken from that table; D and trimming were inferred from the DNA. The sample lists around 260,000 clones, approximately 86% occurring once. The CDR3 totals 17 residues. Germline CDR1 and CDR2: LGHDT and YNNKEL (reference sequence). Losses at the gene ends were 6 bases for V and 7 bases for J; bases not matched to a gene: 10. This receptor was identified in a man aged 35 to 55 who had recovered from COVID-19. J is TRBJ2-2 and V is TRBV3-1 (or the pseudogene TRBV3-2); the match to TRBD2 covers 14 bases. The sample comprised peripheral blood. The CDR3: CASRPGLAGGLYGELFF. CDR3 coding DNA: TGTGCCAGCAGACCCGGACTAGCGGGGGGTTTATACGGGGAGCTGTTTTTT.